The 27 T cell receptor beta chains reported below all come from one sample, sequenced in a study of OX40 agonist ivuxolimab in advanced cancers. TCRdb keeps only in-frame clones here, not all; method: immunoSEQ multiplex PCR. The data contain 85,000 to 130,000 clones, less than 95% of them singletons. Sequenced here: CD4+ or CD8+ T cells sorted from blood, sampled in a trial of the OX40 agonist ivuxolimab. Source of these receptors: an adult with an advanced solid tumor such as melanoma, head and neck, liver or kidney cancer.

CDR3 sequence (DNA): TGCAGCGTTGTGGGGGCTTTGAATGAGCAGTTCTTC. Amino acid sequence: CSVVGALNEQFF. This rearrangement joins TRBV29-1 to TRBJ2-1; tentatively, D is TRBD1 (6 bases). The CDR3 sequence is 12 residues long. The ends were cut back, 4 bases at V and 7 bases at J, with 11 bases in the middle. CDR1 and CDR2 from the germline V gene are SQVTM and ANQGSEA.

V usage is TRBV9 and J usage is TRBJ1-2, with D unclear. V dropped 0 bases and J dropped 4 bases, with 10 bases sitting between them. Germline-derived CDR1 and CDR2 are SGDLS and YYNGEE. The CDR3 has 14 residues. The CDR3, as DNA: TGTGCCAGCAGCGTAGAGGCAGGACCCTATGGCTACACCTTC. It is translated as CASSVEAGPYGYTF. The complete variable domain, with remaining parts taken from reference TRBV9 and TRBJ1-2, reads DSGVTQTPKHLITATGQRVTLRCSPRSGDLSVYWYQQSLDQGLQFLIQYYNGEERAKGNILERFSAQQFPDLHSELNLSSLELGDSALYFCASSVEAGPYGYTFGSGTRLTVV.

The V gene is TRBV6-6, the J gene TRBJ1-5; D not certain. Germline-derived CDR1 and CDR2 are MNHNY and SVGAGI (reference sequence). The CDR3 is 15 residues long. V shed 11 bases and J shed 2 bases, with 19 bases lying between them. The CDR3 loop is CAGTGLRSGNQPQHF. CDR3 nucleotide sequence: TGTGCCGGCACTGGTTTGAGATCGGGCAATCAGCCCCAGCATTTT.

The chain joins TRBV19 to TRBJ1-5; D gene ambiguous. Trimming removed 3 bases from V and 0 bases from J, with 27 bases in between. Germline V CDR1 and CDR2: LNHDA, SQIVND (reference sequence). CDR3 length equals 21 residues. The CDR3 here is CASSIKLYVGTEFYSNQPQHF. The DNA for the CDR3 is TGTGCCAGTAGTATTAAACTCTACGTAGGAACGGAATTCTATAGCAATCAGCCCCAGCATTTT.

The V and J genes are TRBV5-1 and TRBJ2-2; possibly TRBD2 for D (6 bases). This CDR3 is 15 amino acids long. Trimming removed 4 bases from V and 6 bases from J, with 16 bases in between. Germline V gene data show CDR1 as SGHRS and CDR2 as YFSETQ. This CDR3 is CASSLGTWGAGELFF. The CDR3 nucleotides are TGCGCCAGCAGCCTCGGGACCTGGGGGGCCGGGGAGCTGTTTTTT.

The rearrangement links TRBV27 to TRBJ1-5, with D tentatively TRBD1 (5 bases). Trimming took 4 bases from V and 2 from J, leaving 12 bases between them. Germline V lookup: CDR1 MNHEY, CDR2 SMNVEV (reference sequence). The CDR3 loop spans 15 amino acids. The DNA for the CDR3 is TGTGCCAGCAGTTGGGGCCGGGGGGGCAATCAGCCCCAGCATTTT. Translated, it gives CASSWGRGGNQPQHF.

The V gene is TRBV7-6, the J gene TRBJ2-3; 12 bases are a match to TRBD2. The CDR3 totals 16 residues. Germline CDR1 reads SGHVS; CDR2 reads FNYEAQ. The ends lost 0 bases at V and 8 bases at J; junction bases unmatched: 6. The CDR3 nucleotides read TGTGCCAGCAGCTTAGCTCTAGCGGGAGGGCACGGTACGCAGTATTTT. It translates to CASSLALAGGHGTQYF.

This chain connects TRBV29-1 to TRBJ2-5, with 7 bases that match TRBD2. J lost 5 bases, V lost 8 bases, and 5 bases had no gene match. This CDR3 comprises 11 residues. The germline gives CDR1 SQVTM, CDR2 ANQGSEA. The CDR3 loop reads CSYREGETQYF. The CDR3 DNA reads TGCAGCTATAGGGAGGGGGAGACCCAGTACTTC.

The chain recombines TRBV19 with TRBJ2-1; tentatively, D is TRBD1 (5 bases). Trimming pared 1 base from V and 6 bases from J, leaving 13 bases between. Germline CDR1 is LNHDA and CDR2 is SQIVND (reference sequence). The CDR3 consists of 15 residues. The CDR3 region has the DNA TGTGCCAGTAGTATAGCCACAGGCCGATTCAATGAGCAGTTCTTC. This translates into CASSIATGRFNEQFF.

The chain joins TRBV9 to TRBJ2-1; 11 bases agree with TRBD2. In germline, CDR1 is SGDLS, CDR2 YYNGEE. Unmatched junction bases numbered 9, after V lost 2 bases and J lost 5 bases. The CDR3 length is 17 residues. In DNA form, the CDR3 reads TGTGCCAGCAGCGTGTCGATAGCGGGAGGGAGCGACAATGAGCAGTTCTTC. Protein sequence: CASSVSIAGGSDNEQFF.

The rearrangement joins TRBV10-2 to TRBJ2-1; 11 positions match TRBD1. The CDR3 has 13 amino acids. Germline loops: CDR1 WSHSY, CDR2 SAAADI. V lost 6 bases to trimming and J lost 9 bases; unmatched junction nucleotides: 4. The CDR3, as DNA: TGCGCCAGCAGCGGACAGGGGGCTGGTGAGCAGTTCTTC. Protein product: CASSGQGAGEQFF.

The rearrangement joins TRBV28 to TRBJ2-5, with D perhaps matching TRBD1 (6 bases). The germline V gene has CDR1 MDHEN and CDR2 SYDVKM. The CDR3 is 14 amino acids. Trimming took off 10 bases at V and 7 bases at J, with 22 bases between the two ends. The CDR3 DNA sequence: TGTGCCACCTCTGAGAGAGGCAGCAGGGGGACCCAGTACTTC. Its protein is CATSERGSRGTQYF.

The rearrangement links TRBV25-1 to TRBJ2-1; D remains unclear. The CDR3 has 11 amino acids. Trimming left V 7 bases short and J 12 bases short, with 13 bases between. The germline V gene encodes CDR1 MGHDK and CDR2 SYGVNS. In nucleotides, the CDR3 is TGTGCCAGCACCGCTCTTGCCGGGCAGTTCTTC. Residues: CASTALAGQFF.

A note on this clone: Within the sample, other DNA sequences also encode this same CDR3. The rearrangement uses TRBV5-1 and TRBJ2-7; D possibly corresponds to TRBD1 (5 bases). CDR3 length equals 14 residues. The germline gives CDR1 SGHRS, CDR2 YFSETQ. Trimming stripped 0 bases from V and 0 bases from J, with 7 bases between. The CDR3 DNA follows: TGCGCCAGCAGCTTGGAAGGGGTCTCCTACGAGCAGTACTTC. As protein: CASSLEGVSYEQYF.

The rearrangement uses TRBV5-1 and TRBJ1-5; perhaps TRBD1 as D (6 bases). V dropped 2 bases and J dropped 4 bases, with 10 bases sitting between them. This CDR3 has 14 residues. Germline V gene sequence: CDR1 SGHRS, CDR2 YFSETQ. CDR3 sequence reads: CASSLGQPNQPQHF. DNA of the CDR3: TGCGCCAGCAGCTTAGGACAGCCGAATCAGCCCCAGCATTTT. The entire variable domain, with the rest obtained from reference TRBV5-1 and TRBJ1-5, is as follows: KAGVTQTPRYLIKTRGQQVTLSCSPISGHRSVSWYQQTPGQGLQFLFEYFSETQRNKGNFPGRFSGRQFSNSRSEMNVSTLELGDSALYLCASSLGQPNQPQHFGDGTRLSIL.

Remarks on this clone: Other DNA sequences of this sample code for an identical CDR3. This chain links TRBV28 with TRBJ2-7; D remains unclear. Germline V lookup: CDR1 MDHEN, CDR2 SYDVKM. Between the trimmed V and J ends, which lost 3 bases and 2 bases, there was a span of 2 bases. CDR3 length: 11 amino acids. This CDR3 is CASSLAYEQYF. The CDR3 nucleotides are TGTGCCAGCAGTTTGGCCTACGAGCAGTACTTC. The variable domain in full, with the rest retrieved from reference TRBV28 and TRBJ2-7, is DVKVTQSSRYLVKRTGEKVFLECVQDMDHENMFWYRQDPGLGLRLIYFSYDVKMKEKGDIPEGYSVSREKKERFSLILESASTNQTSMYLCASSLAYEQYFGPGTRLTVT.

This rearrangement joins TRBV7-9 to TRBJ2-1; 9 bases fit TRBD2. Per the germline V gene, CDR1 is SEHNR and CDR2 is FQNEAQ (reference sequence). The length of the CDR3 is 19 residues. The V segment lost 2 bases and the J segment 0 bases; nucleotides outside the gene matches: 11. For the CDR3, the DNA is TGTGCCAGCAGCTTAACGACTAGCGGTCTTGTAAGCTCCTACAATGAGCAGTTCTTC. Its protein product is CASSLTTSGLVSSYNEQFF.

This sequence joins TRBV9 and TRBJ2-3; D gene uncertain. The CDR3 runs to 14 residues. The V and J ends lost 7 bases and 1 base respectively, with 13 bases between them. Germline assignment: CDR1 SGDLS and CDR2 YYNGEE. The CDR3 sequence: CASGIGGGTDTQYF. CDR3 sequence (DNA): TGTGCCAGCGGAATCGGCGGAGGCACAGATACGCAGTATTTT.

The chain joins TRBV19 to TRBJ2-3, with D possibly matching TRBD1 (6 bases). This CDR3 is 17 amino acids long. V dropped 7 bases and J dropped 5 bases, with 25 bases sitting between them. From germline, CDR1 is LNHDA and CDR2 SQIVND (reference sequence). The CDR3 coding sequence is TGTGCCAGTACCGACCGCAGGAGGCAGGGGACGGGAGATACGCAGTATTTT. This codes for CASTDRRRQGTGDTQYF. The complete variable domain, with remaining parts taken from reference TRBV19 and TRBJ2-3, reads DGGITQSPKYLFRKEGQNVTLSCEQNLNHDAMYWYRQDPGQGLRLIYYSQIVNDFQKGDIAEGYSVSREKKESFPLTVTSAQKNPTAFYLCASTDRRRQGTGDTQYFGPGTRLTVL.

This chain links TRBV13 with TRBJ2-3; no clear D gene. Germline values: CDR1 PRHDT, CDR2 FYEKMQ (reference sequence). The CDR3 loop spans 14 amino acids. The V end was cut by 6 bases, the J end by 2 bases, with 12 bases between. The CDR3 region is CASSYRLNTDTQYF. The CDR3 nucleotides read TGTGCCAGCAGTTACCGACTGAACACAGATACGCAGTATTTT.

The chain recombines TRBV5-1 with TRBJ2-3, with TRBD2 matching over 10 bases. V lost 4 bases, J lost 2 bases, and 10 bases stayed unmatched. The V gene's germline CDR1 is SGHRS and CDR2 YFSETQ. This CDR3 is 17 amino acids long. The CDR3 region has the DNA TGCGCCAGCAGCGCCTCCTGGACTAGCGGAAACACAGATACGCAGTATTTT. This translates into CASSASWTSGNTDTQYF.

The chain is built from TRBV4-2 and TRBJ2-3, with D hard to call. This CDR3 has 14 residues. Germline assignment: CDR1 LGHNA and CDR2 YNFKEQ. V was pared by 0 bases and J by 4 bases, with 8 bases between. CDR3 residues: CASSQEGTADTQYF. Written as DNA, the CDR3 is TGTGCCAGCAGCCAAGAAGGCACGGCAGATACGCAGTATTTT.

The chain carries TRBV29-1 and TRBJ2-3, with D possibly being TRBD2 (5 bases). Germline loops: CDR1 SQVTM, CDR2 ANQGSEA. Deletions cut 0 bases from V and 6 bases from J, with 16 bases between. CDR3 length equals 15 residues. The CDR3: CSVEEAAGLGDTQYF. The DNA of the CDR3 is TGCAGCGTTGAAGAAGCGGCGGGTCTGGGCGATACGCAGTATTTT.

The J gene is TRBJ1-2, the V gene TRBV7-2, with 8 bases fitting TRBD1. Germline CDR1 is SGHTA and CDR2 is FQGNSA. The trim removed 6 bases at V and 3 bases at J, leaving 3 bases unmatched. The CDR3 extends over 13 amino acids. For the CDR3, the DNA is TGTGCCAGCAGACTACAGGGGGACTATGGCTACACCTTC. This gives the protein CASRLQGDYGYTF.

The chain is built from TRBV7-2 and TRBJ2-7; 9 bases agree with TRBD2. With 5 bases clipped from V and 2 bases from J, the junction kept 4 bases outside the gene matches. Germline values: CDR1 SGHTA, CDR2 FQGNSA. This CDR3 has 14 amino acids. Here the CDR3 DNA reads TGTGCCAGCAGCCAGACTAGCGGCCCCTACGAGCAGTACTTC. Its translation: CASSQTSGPYEQYF.

This sequence joins TRBV7-8 and TRBJ1-2, with a weak D call TRBD1 (5 bases). Deletions cut 1 base from V and 3 bases from J, with 9 bases between. CDR1 is SGHVS and CDR2 is FQNEAQ in the germline V gene. This CDR3 has 14 residues. CDR3 nucleotides: TGTGCCAGCAGCTTAGGGGGGGAGGACTATGGCTACACCTTC. This sequence encodes CASSLGGEDYGYTF.

The chain uses TRBV18 and TRBJ1-2; a weak D match, TRBD1 (6 bases). V gave up 6 bases and J gave up 1 base, with 15 bases separating them. This CDR3 comprises 15 residues. Per the germline V gene, CDR1 is KGHSH and CDR2 is LQKENI. CDR3 bases: TGTGCCAGCTCTCCCTCCAGGGGCGATAACTATGGCTACACCTTC. Translation: CASSPSRGDNYGYTF.